These 24 T cell receptor beta chains were all obtained from the same sample, sequenced in a study of T cell responses to AZD1222 COVID-19 vaccine. This table comes from immunoSEQ multiplex PCR, and its TCRdb copy is limited to in-frame clones, with some not included. Here the sample spans around 160,000 clones, around 91% being singletons. Sequenced here: peripheral blood, sampled on day 0 of AZD1222 vaccination. The receptors come from an adult in good health.

This chain joins TRBV28 and TRBJ1-4; D is unclear. The length of the CDR3 is 14 residues. CDR1 is MDHEN and CDR2 is SYDVKM in the germline V gene. V lost 4 bases and J lost 8, with 14 bases in between. The CDR3 region is CASSSPVGSEKLFF. The CDR3 DNA follows: TGTGCCAGCAGTTCTCCAGTCGGAAGCGAAAAACTGTTTTTT.

This chain links TRBV3-1 (or the pseudogene TRBV3-2) with TRBJ1-6; maybe TRBD1 (5 bases). V was pared by 5 bases and J by 10 bases, with 18 bases between. The germline V gene encodes CDR1 LGHDT and CDR2 YNNKEL (reference sequence). This CDR3 comprises 15 residues. CDR3 residues: CASSAGTPFVSPLHF. DNA for the CDR3: TGTGCCAGCAGCGCCGGGACTCCGTTTGTATCACCCCTCCACTTT.

The chain has TRBV7-9 and TRBJ1-4, with TRBD1 as a possible D gene (5 bases). The CDR3 runs to 17 residues. From germline, CDR1 is SEHNR and CDR2 FQNEAQ (reference sequence). The V end lost 5 bases, the J end lost 7 bases, and 23 bases lay between the germline ends. DNA of the CDR3: TGTGCCAGCAGCAAGCGGCTCGCGGGACCAACAAGTGAAAAACTGTTTTTT. Protein: CASSKRLAGPTSEKLFF. The full variable domain, with the rest looked up from reference TRBV7-9 and TRBJ1-4, is DTGVSQNPRHKITKRGQNVTFRCDPISEHNRLYWYRQTLGQGPEFLTYFQNEAQLEKSRLLSDRFSAERPKGSFSTLEIQRTEQGDSAMYLCASSKRLAGPTSEKLFFGSGTQLSVL.

This chain joins TRBV3-1 (or the pseudogene TRBV3-2) and TRBJ1-2; tentative D call: TRBD1 (5 bases). The V gene's germline CDR1 is LGHDT and CDR2 YNNKEL (reference sequence). This CDR3 region has 15 residues. Trimming pared 5 bases from V and 4 bases from J, leaving 17 bases between. Here the CDR3 reads CASSIRATDAYGYTF. The CDR3 region has the DNA TGTGCCAGCAGCATCAGGGCGACAGACGCCTATGGCTACACCTTC.

By sample share, this clone is medium-sized. CDR3 region: CASSPWRAGLISGANVLTF. The CDR3 coding sequence is TGTGCCAGCAGCCCATGGCGGGCAGGTTTGATATCTGGGGCCAACGTCCTGACTTTC. This chain uses TRBV7-9 with TRBJ2-6, with D perhaps matching TRBD2 (5 bases). V lost 5 bases and J lost 1, with 21 bases in between. This CDR3 has 19 residues. Germline CDR1 and CDR2: SEHNR and FQNEAQ (reference sequence).

The V and J genes are TRBV4-3 and TRBJ2-7; D remains ambiguous. The CDR3 consists of 16 residues. Germline values: CDR1 LGHNA, CDR2 YSLEER. V was pared by 0 bases and J by 0 bases, with 12 bases between. The CDR3 here is CASSQEFGRPSYEQYF. The CDR3 DNA is TGCGCCAGCAGCCAAGAATTCGGTAGACCCTCCTACGAGCAGTACTTC.

The chain links TRBV19 to TRBJ2-3; a possible D gene is TRBD2 (6 bases). Trimming removed 6 bases from V and 0 bases from J, with 16 bases in between. This CDR3 has 16 residues. CDR1 and CDR2 from the germline V gene are LNHDA and SQIVND (reference sequence). CDR3 region: CASSPLNGRSTDTQYF. The CDR3 nucleotides read TGTGCCAGTAGCCCCCTAAACGGGAGAAGCACAGATACGCAGTATTTT.

Details on this clone: At one end the junction does not follow the germline gene, possibly because of a read error. The chain links TRBV5-4 to TRBJ2-7; D assignment may be TRBD1 or TRBD2 (5 bases each). CDR1 is SGHNT, CDR2 YYREEE, per germline (reference sequence). This CDR3 has 13 amino acids. Written as DNA, the CDR3 is TGTGCCGGCAGCTGGGGACCTCCCTACGAGCAGTACTTC. Amino acid sequence: CAGSWGPPYEQYF.

V usage is TRBV3-1 (or the pseudogene TRBV3-2) and J usage is TRBJ1-3; the D is unclear. Germline CDR1 and CDR2: LGHDT and YNNKEL (reference sequence). CDR3 length: 16 residues. V was trimmed by 1 base and J by 0 bases, leaving 10 bases between them. For the CDR3, the DNA is TGTGCCAGCAGCCAAGGAACGTTGCTCTCTGGAAACACCATATATTTT. Its protein is CASSQGTLLSGNTIYF.

A few counts support this clone. The chain carries TRBV4-3 and TRBJ2-1; 7 bases match TRBD2. The germline V gene encodes CDR1 LGHNA and CDR2 YSLEER. The V gene end was trimmed by 3 bases and the J gene end by 10 bases; junction bases not matched to a gene: 18. The CDR3 sequence is 17 residues long. The CDR3 region is CASSQGGAGDTRREQFF. The CDR3 DNA reads as TGCGCCAGCAGCCAGGGTGGGGCGGGGGATACCCGCAGGGAGCAGTTCTTC.

The gene calls are TRBV6-2 or TRBV6-3 and TRBJ1-4, with D hard to call. There are 15 residues in the CDR3. The germline V gene has CDR1 MNHEY and CDR2 SVGEGT. Trimming took 2 bases from V and 0 from J, leaving 7 bases between them. The CDR3 region is CASSYTHATNEKLFF. The CDR3, as DNA: TGTGCCAGCAGTTACACGCACGCAACTAATGAAAAACTGTTTTTT.

This clone has only a few counts. J is TRBJ1-2 and V is TRBV20-1; D possibly corresponds to TRBD1 (5 bases). The V end was cut by 3 bases, the J end by 1 base, with 18 bases between. CDR3 length: 16 amino acids. Germline V gene sequence: CDR1 DFQATT, CDR2 SNEGSKA (reference sequence). CDR3 sequence (DNA): TGCAGTGCTAGTAACAGGCTAAAGGGAGGTAACTATGGCTACACCTTC. Translated: CSASNRLKGGNYGYTF.

This chain links TRBV28 with TRBJ2-7; 8 bases are shared with TRBD2. V dropped 5 bases and J dropped 5; count of bases not matched to a gene: 11. Germline lookup yields CDR1 MDHEN and CDR2 SYDVKM. The CDR3 contains 15 residues. CDR3 nucleotides: TGTGCCAGCAGTCAACAGACTAGCGTCGTCCACGAGCAGTACTTC. It encodes CASSQQTSVVHEQYF.

V and J are TRBV18 and TRBJ2-6, with D uncertain. V was trimmed by 1 base and J by 0 bases, leaving 7 bases between them. From germline, CDR1 is KGHSH and CDR2 LQKENI. This CDR3 region has 16 residues. DNA of the CDR3: TGTGCCAGCTCACCACAGGGTGCCTCTGGGGCCAACGTCCTGACTTTC. Its translation is CASSPQGASGANVLTF.

The chain recombines TRBV6-2 or TRBV6-3 with TRBJ1-2; TRBD1 aligns across 9 bases. The CDR3 runs to 14 residues. CDR1 MNHEY and CDR2 SVGEGT come from the germline V gene. Trimming took 5 bases from V and 3 from J; bases not matched to a gene: 4. The CDR3 spells CASSRRDRDYGYTF. The CDR3 nucleotides read TGTGCCAGCAGTCGCCGGGACAGGGACTATGGCTACACCTTC.

The chain carries TRBV18 and TRBJ1-2; D is unresolved. This CDR3 contains 13 residues. Germline V gene lookup returns CDR1 KGHSH and CDR2 LQKENI. The ends were cut back, 1 base at V and 8 bases at J, with 11 bases in the middle. The CDR3 spells CASSPLESGGYTF. In nucleotides, the CDR3 is TGTGCCAGCTCACCACTTGAGTCAGGCGGCTACACCTTC.

The rearrangement joins TRBV7-9 to TRBJ1-2; D is possibly TRBD1 (6 bases). The CDR3 is 14 residues long. From germline, CDR1 is SEHNR and CDR2 FQNEAQ (reference sequence). Trimming pared 3 bases from V and 4 bases from J, leaving 12 bases between. CDR3: CASSLGGPGYGYTF. For the CDR3, the DNA is TGTGCCAGCAGCTTGGGGGGGCCCGGCTATGGCTACACCTTC.

This clone was detected only a few times. The rearrangement joins TRBV7-9 to TRBJ2-7; possibly TRBD1 for D (5 bases). This CDR3 is built from 17 residues. Germline values: CDR1 SEHNR, CDR2 FQNEAQ (reference sequence). Trimming stripped 1 base from V and 1 base from J, with 17 bases between. The CDR3 loop is CASSLEFGYRFSYEQYF. CDR3 coding DNA: TGTGCCAGCAGCTTAGAATTCGGTTACAGGTTTTCCTACGAGCAGTACTTC.

J is TRBJ1-4 and V is TRBV7-2; possible D gene TRBD1, 6 bases. The germline V gene has CDR1 SGHTA and CDR2 FQGNSA. The V end was cut by 4 bases, the J end by 5 bases, with 14 bases between. The CDR3 runs 15 residues. The CDR3 region is CASSSGVGGNEKLFF. For the CDR3, the DNA is TGTGCCAGCAGCTCCGGGGTGGGGGGCAATGAAAAACTGTTTTTT.

This sequence joins TRBV19 and TRBJ1-2, with TRBD1 as a possible D gene (5 bases). Germline-derived CDR1 and CDR2 are LNHDA and SQIVND (reference sequence). The CDR3 length is 12 residues. Between the trimmed V and J ends, which lost 5 bases and 8 bases, there was a span of 12 bases. The CDR3 sequence: CASSPRGAGYTF. Here the CDR3 DNA reads TGTGCCAGTAGTCCCCGAGGGGCAGGCTACACCTTC.

The V gene is TRBV6-6, the J gene TRBJ2-5, with a possible D match to TRBD2 (5 bases). The CDR3 totals 13 residues. V lost 11 bases, J lost 4 bases, and 17 bases lay in between. Germline CDR1 reads MNHNY; CDR2 reads SVGAGI (reference sequence). The CDR3 spells CAEAASFRETQYF. CDR3 nucleotides: TGTGCCGAGGCGGCTAGCTTCCGAGAGACCCAGTACTTC.

The sample holds one count of this clone. V usage is TRBV9 and J usage is TRBJ1-2; D may be TRBD1 (5 bases). V lost 3 bases and J lost 2, with 8 bases in between. Germline CDR1 SGDLS, CDR2 YYNGEE. CDR3 size: 13 residues. Here the CDR3 DNA reads TGTGCCAGCAGCGCAGGGTACAACTATGGCTACACCTTC. Encoded protein: CASSAGYNYGYTF.

The chain uses TRBV10-3 and TRBJ2-1, with D unresolved. Germline lookup yields CDR1 ENHRY and CDR2 SYGVKD. The germline V and J ends were trimmed by 10 bases and 0 bases, with 10 bases remaining between them. The CDR3 has 13 residues. This CDR3 reads CATLHSSYNEQFF. In nucleotides, the CDR3 is TGTGCCACCCTCCATAGCTCCTACAATGAGCAGTTCTTC.

The chain couples TRBV6-5 to TRBJ1-6, with a possible D match to TRBD1 (6 bases). This CDR3 spans 14 amino acids. Germline assignment: CDR1 MNHEY and CDR2 SVGAGI. V lost 6 bases and J lost 8, with 14 bases in between. CDR3 sequence: CASRLTGRDSPLHF. CDR3 DNA sequence: TGTGCCAGCAGGTTGACAGGACGGGATTCACCCCTCCACTTT.